The rows below give T cell receptor beta chains drawn from one sample of a study of cytomegalovirus exposure and HLA in healthy donors. Assay used: immunoSEQ multiplex PCR; TCRdb lists only in-frame clones, some missing. The sample holds about 100,000 clones, 79% seen once. The sequencing input was PBMCs. Every receptor here comes from a female donor in good health and CMV-seropositive. Both conserved end residues are part of each CDR3. A D gene is named only where the DNA matches it firmly. Expanded clones are given a class, and other clones once, few, many or no size at all.

cdr3_length	d_call	v_call	clone_size	j_call	cdr3_aa	cdr3_nt
16	TRBD1	TRBV30	NA	TRBJ1-2	CAWRRDRGISNYGYTF	TGTGCCTGGAGGCGGGACAGGGGTATCAGTAACTATGGCTACACCTTC
14	NA	TRBV5-1	NA	TRBJ2-1	CASSLGQLYNEQFF	TGCGCCAGCAGCTTAGGACAGCTCTACAATGAGCAGTTCTTC
17	TRBD2	TRBV7-2	NA	TRBJ2-7	CASSLGPGTSIRYEQYF	TGTGCCAGCAGCTTAGGTCCCGGGACTAGTATTAGATACGAGCAGTACTTC
18	TRBD1	TRBV5-5	NA	TRBJ1-1	CASSPNPRARGKNTEAFF	TGTGCCAGCAGCCCTAACCCACGGGCCAGGGGGAAGAACACTGAAGCTTTCTTT
13	NA	TRBV5-6	NA	TRBJ1-2	CASSLRGGQGYTF	TGTGCCAGCAGCTTACGGGGGGGTCAAGGCTACACCTTC
13	TRBD1	TRBV27	NA	TRBJ2-5	CASSPRTGVTQYF	TGTGCCAGCAGTCCTCGGACAGGGGTGACCCAGTACTTC
13	TRBD1	TRBV10-3	NA	TRBJ2-5	CAISANRGETQYF	TGTGCCATCAGTGCTAACAGGGGAGAGACCCAGTACTTC
15	TRBD1	TRBV7-8	few	TRBJ2-7	CASGDRGFSSYEQYF	TGTGCCAGCGGGGACAGGGGGTTTAGTTCCTACGAGCAGTACTTC
14	TRBD1	TRBV6-5	NA	TRBJ1-1	CASSYTGGVTEAFF	TGTGCCAGCAGCTATACAGGGGGAGTGACTGAAGCTTTCTTT
17	TRBD2	TRBV7-8	once	TRBJ2-1	CASSESLSGRAVNEQFF	TGTGCCAGCAGCGAAAGCCTTAGCGGGAGGGCCGTCAATGAGCAGTTCTTC
13	TRBD1	TRBV27	few	TRBJ1-6	CASRDRGSSPLHF	TGTGCCAGCAGAGACAGGGGCTCTTCACCCCTCCACTTT
14	NA	TRBV18	NA	TRBJ2-7	CASSPGQGSYEQYF	TGTGCCAGCTCACCAGGCCAGGGATCCTACGAGCAGTACTTC
15	TRBD1	TRBV7-9	NA	TRBJ2-7	CSSSSTGQGSYEQYF	TGTTCCAGCAGCTCCACGGGACAGGGCTCTTACGAGCAGTACTTC
12	NA	TRBV19	NA	TRBJ1-2	CASKQGSMSYTF	TGTGCCAGTAAGCAGGGCTCCATGAGCTACACCTTC
13	NA	TRBV30	once	TRBJ1-1	CAWSGSGWAEAFF	TGTGCCTGGAGTGGATCGGGATGGGCTGAAGCTTTCTTT
17	NA	TRBV21-1	NA	TRBJ1-6	CASSKGLRDRHNSPLHF	TGTGCCAGCAGCAAAGGCCTCCGGGACAGACATAATTCACCCCTCCACTTT
16	TRBD2	TRBV7-8	once	TRBJ2-1	CASSLGGLAGTDEQFF	TGTGCCAGCAGCTTAGGCGGACTAGCGGGGACCGATGAGCAGTTCTTC
14	TRBD1	TRBV30	few	TRBJ1-4	CAWSADRGREKLFF	TGTGCCTGGAGTGCGGACAGGGGGCGTGAAAAACTGTTTTTT
17	TRBD1	TRBV7-9	NA	TRBJ1-2	CSSSLGGQGGSLDGYTF	TGTTCCAGCAGCTTAGGAGGACAGGGAGGGTCCCTCGATGGCTACACCTTC
13	NA	TRBV15	NA	TRBJ2-7	CATSKKAPYEQYF	TGTGCCACCAGCAAGAAAGCTCCCTACGAGCAGTACTTC
14	TRBD1	TRBV30	NA	TRBJ2-7	CAWKGDRLSYEQYF	TGTGCCTGGAAGGGGGACAGGCTCTCCTACGAGCAGTACTTC
16	NA	TRBV4-2	NA	TRBJ1-1	CASSQDRAGDNTEAFF	TGTGCCAGCAGCCAAGATCGGGCAGGGGATAACACTGAAGCTTTCTTT
18	TRBD2	TRBV9	NA	TRBJ2-2	CASSVVPAAGGPSGELFF	TGTGCCAGCAGCGTAGTCCCCGCGGCGGGGGGGCCGTCCGGGGAGCTGTTTTTT
14	NA	TRBV7-8	NA	TRBJ2-3	CASSPAGNTDTQYF	TGTGCCAGCAGCCCCGCGGGGAACACAGATACGCAGTATTTT
15	TRBD2	TRBV10-3	NA	TRBJ2-2	CATSSGGPITGELFF	TGTGCCACCTCAAGCGGGGGGCCCATCACCGGGGAGCTGTTTTTT
14	NA	TRBV6-1	few	TRBJ2-7	CASKEGGGPYEQYF	TGTGCCAGCAAGGAGGGGGGGGGCCCCTACGAGCAGTACTTC